This T cell receptor beta chain was retrieved from a study of blood T cell repertoires in COVID-19. Study context: Sources were T cells, B-cell-depleted T cells, or PBMCs; the material itself was cDNA or gDNA.

Across 24 US areas, participants ranged in age from roughly 18 to 95 years. Clinical history reported by participants formed the basis on which cohorts were assigned. Two negative PCRs, clearance, or symptom resolution were required of recovered Cohort 3 donors. The protocol was immunoSEQ multiplex PCR, while the TCRdb copy is restricted to in-frame clones and leaves out a portion. The data hold about 190,000 clones, with around 73% observed a single time. CDR3 length: 15 residues. V dropped 6 bases and J dropped 3; count of bases not matched to a gene: 5. CDR1 ENHRY and CDR2 SYGVKD come from the germline V gene.

The receptor comes from a woman in her forties or fifties who had recovered from COVID-19. The chain joins TRBV10-3 to TRBJ2-3; 11 nucleotides match TRBD2. The sequenced material came from PBMCs or T cells enriched from blood (not recorded which). The CDR3 region is CAIRGSGRATDTQYF. The CDR3 bases are TGTGCCATCAGGGGTAGCGGGAGGGCTACAGATACGCAGTATTTT.